This T cell receptor (beta chain) was identified in a study of response to subunit inactivated influenza vaccine. Study-level results: The authors suggested that every seasonal influenza vaccination recruits few new T cells.

This CDR3 is 12 amino acids long. Trimming cost V 1 base and J 9 bases, with 8 bases left between them. Germline CDR1 and CDR2: SGHAT and FQNNGV. This clonotype appeared a few times. Its antigen remains unidentified. TCRdb fed the RT-PCR reads into MiXCR, producing one record per CDR3 protein. The sample has over 150,000 distinct CDR3 sequences, about 10% seen once. This clonotype was obtained from a man aged 50 to 75 who received an inactivated influenza vaccine. The genes are TRBV11-2 and TRBJ2-3; no clear D gene. This specimen consisted of CD8+ T cells sorted from PBMCs, obtained around 25 months after vaccination. CDR3 protein: CASSLAMETQYF. In nucleotides, the CDR3 is TGTGCCAGCAGCTTAGCGATGGAAACGCAGTATTTT.